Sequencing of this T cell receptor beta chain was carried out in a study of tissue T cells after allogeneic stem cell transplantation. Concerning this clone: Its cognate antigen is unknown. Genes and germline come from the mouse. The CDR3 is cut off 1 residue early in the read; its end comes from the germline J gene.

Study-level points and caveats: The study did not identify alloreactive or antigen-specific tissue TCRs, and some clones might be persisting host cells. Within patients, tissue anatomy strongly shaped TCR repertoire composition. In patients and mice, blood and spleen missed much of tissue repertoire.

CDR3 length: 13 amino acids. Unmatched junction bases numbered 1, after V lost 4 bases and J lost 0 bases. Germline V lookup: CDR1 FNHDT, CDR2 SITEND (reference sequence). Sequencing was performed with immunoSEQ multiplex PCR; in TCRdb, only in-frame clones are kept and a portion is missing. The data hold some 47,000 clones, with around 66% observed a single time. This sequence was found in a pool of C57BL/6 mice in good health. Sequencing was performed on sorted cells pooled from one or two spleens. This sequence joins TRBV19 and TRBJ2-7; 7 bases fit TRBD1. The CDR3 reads CASSPGGSYEQYF. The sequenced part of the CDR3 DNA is TGTGCCAGCAGTCCAGGGGGCTCCTATGAACAGTAC. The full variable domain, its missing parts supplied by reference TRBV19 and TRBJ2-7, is GGIITQTPKFLIGQEGQKLTLKCQQNFNHDTMYWYRQDSGKGLRLIYYSITENDLQKGDLSEGYDASREKKSSFSLTVTSAQKNEMAVFLCASSPGGSYEQYFGPGTRLTVL.